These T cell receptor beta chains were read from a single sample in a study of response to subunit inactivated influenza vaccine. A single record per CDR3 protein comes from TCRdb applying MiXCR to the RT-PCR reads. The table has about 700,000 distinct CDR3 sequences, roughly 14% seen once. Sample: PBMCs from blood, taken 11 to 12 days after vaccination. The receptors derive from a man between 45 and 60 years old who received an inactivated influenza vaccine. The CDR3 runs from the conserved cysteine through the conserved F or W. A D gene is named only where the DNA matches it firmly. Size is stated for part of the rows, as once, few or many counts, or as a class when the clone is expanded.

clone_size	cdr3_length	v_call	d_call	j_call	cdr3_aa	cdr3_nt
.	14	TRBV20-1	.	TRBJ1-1	CSARDQPGATEAFF	TGCAGTGCTAGAGATCAACCTGGGGCCACTGAAGCTTTCTTT
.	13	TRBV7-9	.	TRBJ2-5	CASSPSGDGAQYF	TGTGCCAGCAGCCCGAGCGGAGATGGGGCCCAGTACTTC
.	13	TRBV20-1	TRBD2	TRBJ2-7	CSAREREIYEQYF	TGCAGTGCTAGAGAGCGGGAGATCTACGAGCAGTACTTC
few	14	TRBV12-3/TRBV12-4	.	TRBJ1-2	CASTPRAANYGYTF	TGTGCCAGCACCCCCCGGGCGGCAAACTATGGCTACACCTTC
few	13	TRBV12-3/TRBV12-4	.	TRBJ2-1	CASRLRTWGEQFF	TGTGCCAGCAGACTACGAACGTGGGGGGAGCAGTTCTTC
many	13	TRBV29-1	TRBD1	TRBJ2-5	CSVGPQGEETQYF	TGCAGCGTTGGTCCGCAGGGGGAGGAGACCCAGTACTTC
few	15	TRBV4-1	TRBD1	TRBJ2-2	CASSPGQDYTGELFF	TGCGCCAGCAGCCCGGGACAGGATTACACCGGGGAGCTGTTTTTT
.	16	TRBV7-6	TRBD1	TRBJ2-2	CASSLGTGADTGELFF	TGTGCCAGCAGCTTAGGGACAGGGGCGGACACCGGGGAGCTGTTTTTT
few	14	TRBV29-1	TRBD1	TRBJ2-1	CSVLRDRDLSEQFF	TGCAGCGTCCTCCGGGACAGGGACCTCAGTGAGCAGTTCTTC
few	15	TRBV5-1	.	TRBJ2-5	CASSLVAGPQETQYF	TGCGCCAGCAGCTTGGTTGCAGGGCCCCAAGAGACCCAGTACTTC
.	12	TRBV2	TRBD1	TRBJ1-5	CASMTGDQPQHF	TGTGCCAGCATGACAGGGGATCAGCCCCAGCATTTT
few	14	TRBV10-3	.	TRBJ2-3	CAISESQGFDTQYF	TGTGCCATCAGTGAAAGCCAGGGTTTTGATACGCAGTATTTT
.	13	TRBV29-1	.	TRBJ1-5	CSVATGLNQPQHF	TGCAGCGTTGCGACGGGGCTCAATCAGCCCCAGCATTTT
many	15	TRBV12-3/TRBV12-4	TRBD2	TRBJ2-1	CAIRRGTSETNEQFF	TGTGCCATCAGGAGGGGCACTAGCGAGACCAATGAGCAGTTCTTC
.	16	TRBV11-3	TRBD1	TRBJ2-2	CASRTPGQDSTGELFF	TGTGCCAGCAGGACACCCGGACAGGATAGCACCGGGGAGCTGTTTTTT
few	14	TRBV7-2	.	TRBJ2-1	CASSFGTYYNEQFF	TGTGCCAGCAGCTTCGGGACATACTACAATGAGCAGTTCTTC
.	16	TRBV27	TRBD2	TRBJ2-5	CASSHLAGITSETQYF	TGTGCCAGCAGTCACCTAGCGGGTATCACAAGTGAGACCCAGTACTTC
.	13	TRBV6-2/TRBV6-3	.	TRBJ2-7	CASSRNIYYEQYF	TGTGCCAGCAGTCGAAACATATACTACGAGCAGTACTTC
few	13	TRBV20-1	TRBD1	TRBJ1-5	CSARGQRNQPQHF	TGCAGTGCTAGGGGACAGAGGAATCAGCCCCAGCATTTT
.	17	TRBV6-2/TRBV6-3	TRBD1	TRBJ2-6	CASSPTGWGSGANVLTF	TGTGCCAGCAGCCCGACAGGGTGGGGCTCTGGGGCCAACGTCCTGACTTTC
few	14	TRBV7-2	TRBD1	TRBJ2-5	CASSGQGGGKTQYF	TGTGCCAGCAGCGGACAGGGAGGTGGGAAGACCCAGTACTTC
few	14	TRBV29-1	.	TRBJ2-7	CSAGGEGVSYEQYF	TGCAGCGCCGGGGGAGAGGGGGTGTCCTACGAGCAGTACTTC
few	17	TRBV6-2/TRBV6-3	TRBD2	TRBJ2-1	CASRTSGSLHSYNEQFF	TGTGCCAGCCGCACTAGCGGGTCCCTACACTCCTACAATGAGCAGTTCTTC
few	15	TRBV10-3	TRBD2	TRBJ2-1	CAIKEEGGGYNEQFF	TGTGCCATCAAGGAGGAGGGCGGGGGGTACAATGAGCAGTTCTTC
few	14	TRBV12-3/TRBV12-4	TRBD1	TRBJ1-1	CASSTRQGSAEAFF	TGTGCCAGCAGTACAAGACAGGGCAGCGCTGAAGCTTTCTTT
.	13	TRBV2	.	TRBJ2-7	CASSIIEGYEQYF	TGTGCCAGCAGTATAATAGAAGGCTACGAGCAGTACTTC
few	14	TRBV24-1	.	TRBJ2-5	CATSGLQGGETQYF	TGTGCCACCAGTGGTCTGCAGGGAGGCGAGACCCAGTACTTC
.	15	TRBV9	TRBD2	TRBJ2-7	CASSVNSGGYNEQYF	TGTGCCAGCAGCGTAAATAGCGGGGGTTACAACGAGCAGTACTTC
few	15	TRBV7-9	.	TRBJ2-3	CASSTRVEGADTQYF	TGTGCCAGCAGCACCAGAGTGGAGGGAGCAGATACGCAGTATTTT
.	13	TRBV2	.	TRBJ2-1	CASSIPMYNEQFF	TGTGCCAGCAGCATACCGATGTACAATGAGCAGTTCTTC
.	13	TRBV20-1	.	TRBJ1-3	CSARGFSGNTIYF	TGCAGTGCTAGAGGGTTTTCTGGAAACACCATATATTTT
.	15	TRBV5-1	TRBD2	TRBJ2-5	CASSAIVGEGETQYF	TGCGCCAGCAGCGCCATAGTGGGGGAGGGAGAGACCCAGTACTTC
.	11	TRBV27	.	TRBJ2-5	CASGRWETQYF	TGTGCCAGCGGCCGGTGGGAGACCCAGTACTTC
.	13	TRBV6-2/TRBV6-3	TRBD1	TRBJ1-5	CASRDRTDQPQHF	TGTGCCAGCAGGGACAGGACGGATCAGCCCCAGCATTTT
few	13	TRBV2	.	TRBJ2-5	CASSSNKEETQYF	TGTGCCAGCAGCAGCAATAAAGAGGAGACCCAGTACTTC
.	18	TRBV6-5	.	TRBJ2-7	CASSHPPNFRGGTYEQYF	TGTGCCAGCAGTCACCCGCCAAATTTTAGGGGGGGCACCTACGAGCAGTACTTC
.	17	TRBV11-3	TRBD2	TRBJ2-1	CASSSGLAGGPGNEQFF	TGTGCCAGCAGCTCGGGACTAGCGGGAGGGCCCGGCAATGAGCAGTTCTTC
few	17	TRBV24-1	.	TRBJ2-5	CATSDSADGRARETQYF	TGTGCCACCAGTGATTCCGCCGACGGCAGGGCGCGAGAGACCCAGTACTTC
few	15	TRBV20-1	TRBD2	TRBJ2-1	CSARSGGASYNEQFF	TGCAGTGCCCGGAGCGGGGGGGCCTCCTACAATGAGCAGTTCTTC
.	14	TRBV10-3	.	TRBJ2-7	CAISSRDNSYEQYF	TGTGCCATCAGTAGCCGGGACAACTCCTACGAGCAGTACTTC
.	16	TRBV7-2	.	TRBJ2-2	CASSSSRYKGTGELFF	TGTGCCAGCAGCTCATCCCGTTATAAGGGGACCGGGGAGCTGTTTTTT
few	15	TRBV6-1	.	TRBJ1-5	CASSDYIRSNQPQHF	TGTGCCAGCAGTGACTATATTCGGAGTAATCAGCCCCAGCATTTT
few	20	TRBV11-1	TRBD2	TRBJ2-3	CASSFSWWGTSGDSTDTQYF	TGTGCCAGCAGCTTCTCCTGGTGGGGGACTAGCGGAGATAGCACAGATACGCAGTATTTT
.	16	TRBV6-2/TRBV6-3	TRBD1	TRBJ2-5	CASSTAGTGGRETQYF	TGTGCCAGCAGTACCGCCGGGACAGGGGGCAGAGAGACCCAGTACTTC
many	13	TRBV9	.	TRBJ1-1	CASSVERGTEAFF	TGTGCCAGCAGCGTAGAGAGAGGCACTGAAGCTTTCTTT
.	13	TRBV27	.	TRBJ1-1	CASSTSLNTEAFF	TGTGCCAGCAGTACCTCACTGAACACTGAAGCTTTCTTT
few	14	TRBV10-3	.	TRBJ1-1	CAISEGRLNTEAFF	TGTGCCATCAGTGAGGGACGGCTGAACACTGAAGCTTTCTTT
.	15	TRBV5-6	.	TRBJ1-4	CASSLLPSTNEKLFF	TGTGCCAGCAGCTTGCTGCCTTCAACTAATGAAAAACTGTTTTTT
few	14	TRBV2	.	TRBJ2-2	CASKSGVHTGELFF	TGTGCCAGCAAGTCGGGGGTTCACACCGGGGAGCTGTTTTTT
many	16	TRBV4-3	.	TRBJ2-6	CASSQDSRSGANVLTF	TGCGCCAGCAGCCAAGATTCCCGCTCTGGGGCCAACGTCCTGACTTTC
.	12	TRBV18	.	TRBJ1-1	CASSPIIGGAFF	TGTGCCAGCTCACCAATTATTGGCGGAGCTTTCTTT
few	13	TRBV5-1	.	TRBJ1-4	CASSLAQREKLFF	TGCGCCAGCAGCTTGGCCCAACGCGAAAAACTGTTTTTT